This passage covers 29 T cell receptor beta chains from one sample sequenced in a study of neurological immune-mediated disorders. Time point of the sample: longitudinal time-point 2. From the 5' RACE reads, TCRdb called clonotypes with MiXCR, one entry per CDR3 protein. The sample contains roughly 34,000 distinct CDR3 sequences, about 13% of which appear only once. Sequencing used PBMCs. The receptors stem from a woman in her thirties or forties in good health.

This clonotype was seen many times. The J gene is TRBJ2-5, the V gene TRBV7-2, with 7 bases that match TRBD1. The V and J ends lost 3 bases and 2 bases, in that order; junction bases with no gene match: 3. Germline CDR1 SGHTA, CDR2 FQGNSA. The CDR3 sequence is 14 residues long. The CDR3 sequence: CASSFTGAQETQYF. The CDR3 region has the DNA TGTGCCAGCAGCTTCACAGGGGCGCAAGAGACCCAGTACTTC. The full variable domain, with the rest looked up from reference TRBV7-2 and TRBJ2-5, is GAGVSQSPSNKVTEKGKDVELRCDPISGHTALYWYRQSLGQGLEFLIYFQGNSAPDKSGLPSDRFSAERTGGSVSTLTIQRTQQEDSAVYLCASSFTGAQETQYFGPGTRLLVL.

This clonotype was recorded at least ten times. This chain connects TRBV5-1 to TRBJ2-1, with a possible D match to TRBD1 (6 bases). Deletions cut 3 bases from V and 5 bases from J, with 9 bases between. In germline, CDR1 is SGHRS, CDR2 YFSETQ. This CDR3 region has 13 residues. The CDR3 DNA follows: TGCGCCAGCAGCTGGGACACAAACAATGAGCAGTTCTTC. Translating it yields CASSWDTNNEQFF.

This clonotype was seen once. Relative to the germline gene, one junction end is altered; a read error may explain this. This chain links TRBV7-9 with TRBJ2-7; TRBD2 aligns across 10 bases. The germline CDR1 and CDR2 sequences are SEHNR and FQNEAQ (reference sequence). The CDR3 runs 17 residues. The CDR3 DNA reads TGTGTCAGCAGCGCCCGGGGAAGGCTAGCGGGGGCCTACGAGCAGTACTTC. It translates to CVSSARGRLAGAYEQYF.

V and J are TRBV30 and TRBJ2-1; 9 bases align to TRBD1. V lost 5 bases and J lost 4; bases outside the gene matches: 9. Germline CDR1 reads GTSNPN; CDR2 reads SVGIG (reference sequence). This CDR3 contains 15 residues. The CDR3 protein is CAWQPGQGKYNEQFF. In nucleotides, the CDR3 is TGTGCCTGGCAGCCCGGACAGGGGAAGTACAATGAGCAGTTCTTC.

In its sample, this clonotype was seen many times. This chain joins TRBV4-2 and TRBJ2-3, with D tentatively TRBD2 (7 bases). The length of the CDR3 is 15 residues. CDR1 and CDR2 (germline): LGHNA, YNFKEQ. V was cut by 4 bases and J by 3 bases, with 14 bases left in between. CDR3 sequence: CASSPSAGATDTQYF. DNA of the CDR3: TGTGCCAGCAGCCCCTCGGCGGGGGCTACAGATACGCAGTATTTT.

The CDR3 DNA follows: TGCGCCAGCAGCTTGGTGGCAGGGTGGACTGAAGCTTTCTTT. This translates into CASSLVAGWTEAFF. V usage is TRBV5-1 and J usage is TRBJ1-1; a possible D gene is TRBD1 (5 bases). Looked up from germline, CDR1 is SGHRS and CDR2 is YFSETQ. CDR3 length: 14 amino acids. V was clipped by 0 bases and J by 5 bases, with 11 bases between them.

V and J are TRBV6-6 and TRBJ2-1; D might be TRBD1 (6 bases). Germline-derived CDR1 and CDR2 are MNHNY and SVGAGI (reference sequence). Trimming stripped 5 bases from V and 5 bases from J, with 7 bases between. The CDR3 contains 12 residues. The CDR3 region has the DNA TGTGCCAGCAGTCGACAGGACAATGAGCAGTTCTTC. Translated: CASSRQDNEQFF.

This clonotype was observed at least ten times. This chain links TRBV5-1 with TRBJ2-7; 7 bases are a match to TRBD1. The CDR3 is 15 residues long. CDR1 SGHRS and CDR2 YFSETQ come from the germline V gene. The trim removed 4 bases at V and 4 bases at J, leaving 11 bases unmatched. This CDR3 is CASSGEQNRGYEQYF. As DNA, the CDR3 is TGCGCCAGCAGCGGTGAGCAAAACAGGGGTTACGAGCAGTACTTC.

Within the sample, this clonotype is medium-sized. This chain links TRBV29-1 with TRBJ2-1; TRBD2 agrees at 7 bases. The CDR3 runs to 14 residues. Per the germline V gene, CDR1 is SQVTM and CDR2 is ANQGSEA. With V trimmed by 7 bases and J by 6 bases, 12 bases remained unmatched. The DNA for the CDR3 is TGCAGCGATAGAACTAGCGAGGCGTTCAATGAGCAGTTCTTC. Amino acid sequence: CSDRTSEAFNEQFF.

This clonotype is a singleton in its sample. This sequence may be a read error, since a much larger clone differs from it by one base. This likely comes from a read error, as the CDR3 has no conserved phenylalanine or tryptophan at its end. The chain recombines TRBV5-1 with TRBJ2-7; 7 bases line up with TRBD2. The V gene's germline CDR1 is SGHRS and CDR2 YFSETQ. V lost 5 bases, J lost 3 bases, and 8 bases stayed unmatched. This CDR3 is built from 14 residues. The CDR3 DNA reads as TGCGCCAGCAGGTCGGTCGGGAGGAACTACGAGCAGTACCTC. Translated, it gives CASRSVGRNYEQYL.

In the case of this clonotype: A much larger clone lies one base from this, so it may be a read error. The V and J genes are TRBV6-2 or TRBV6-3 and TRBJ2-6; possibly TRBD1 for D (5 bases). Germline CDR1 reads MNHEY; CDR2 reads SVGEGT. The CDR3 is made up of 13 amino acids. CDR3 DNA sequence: TGTGCCAGCAGTCCCTCTGGGGCCAACGTCCAGACTTTC. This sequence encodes CASSPSGANVQTF.

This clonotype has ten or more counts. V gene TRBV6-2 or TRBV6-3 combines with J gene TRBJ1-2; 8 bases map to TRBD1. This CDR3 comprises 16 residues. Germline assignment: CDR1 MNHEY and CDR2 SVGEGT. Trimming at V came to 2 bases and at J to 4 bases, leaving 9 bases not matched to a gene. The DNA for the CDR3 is TGTGCCAGCAGTTACGGTGCGGCAGGGGGCGGCTATGGCTACACCTTC. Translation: CASSYGAAGGGYGYTF.

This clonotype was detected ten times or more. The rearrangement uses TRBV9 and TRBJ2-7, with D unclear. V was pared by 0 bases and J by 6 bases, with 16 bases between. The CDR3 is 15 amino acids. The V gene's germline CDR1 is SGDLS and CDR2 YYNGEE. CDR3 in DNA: TGTGCCAGCAGCGTAGATAGTAAGGGTAGAGGCGAGCAGTACTTC. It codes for CASSVDSKGRGEQYF. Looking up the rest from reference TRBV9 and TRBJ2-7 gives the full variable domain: DSGVTQTPKHLITATGQRVTLRCSPRSGDLSVYWYQQSLDQGLQFLIQYYNGEERAKGNILERFSAQQFPDLHSELNLSSLELGDSALYFCASSVDSKGRGEQYFGPGTRLTVT.

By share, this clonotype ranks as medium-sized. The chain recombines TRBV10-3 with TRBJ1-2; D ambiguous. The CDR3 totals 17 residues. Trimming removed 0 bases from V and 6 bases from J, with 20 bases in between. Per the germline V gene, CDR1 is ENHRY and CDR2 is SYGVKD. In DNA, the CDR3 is TGTGCCATCAGTGAGTCGGATCGGCTTACCTCGCCGGATGGCTACACCTTC. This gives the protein CAISESDRLTSPDGYTF.

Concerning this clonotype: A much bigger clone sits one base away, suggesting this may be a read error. CDR3 region: CASSLAVVNADTQYF. DNA for the CDR3: TGTGCCAGCAGTCTAGCGGTAGTAAACGCAGATACGCAGTATTTT. This sequence joins TRBV6-2 or TRBV6-3 and TRBJ2-3; 7 nucleotides match TRBD2. This CDR3 region has 15 residues. V lost 5 bases to trimming and J lost 4 bases; unmatched junction nucleotides: 9. CDR1 is MNHEY and CDR2 is SVGEGT in the germline V gene.

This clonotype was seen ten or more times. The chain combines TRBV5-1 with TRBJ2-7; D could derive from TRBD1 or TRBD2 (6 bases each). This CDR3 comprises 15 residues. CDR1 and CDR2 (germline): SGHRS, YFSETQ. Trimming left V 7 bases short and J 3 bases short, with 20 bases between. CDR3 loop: CASHRGGDTHYEQYF. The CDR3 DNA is TGCGCCAGCCACCGAGGAGGGGACACCCACTACGAGCAGTACTTC. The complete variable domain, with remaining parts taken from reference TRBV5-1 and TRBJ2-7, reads KAGVTQTPRYLIKTRGQQVTLSCSPISGHRSVSWYQQTPGQGLQFLFEYFSETQRNKGNFPGRFSGRQFSNSRSEMNVSTLELGDSALYLCASHRGGDTHYEQYFGPGTRLTVT.

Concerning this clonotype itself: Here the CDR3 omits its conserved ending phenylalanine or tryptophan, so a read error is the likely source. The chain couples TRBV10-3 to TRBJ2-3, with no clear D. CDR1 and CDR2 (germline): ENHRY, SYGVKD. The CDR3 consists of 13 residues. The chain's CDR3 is CTISDAGTDTQYS. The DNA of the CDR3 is TGTACCATCAGTGACGCCGGCACAGATACGCAGTATTCT.

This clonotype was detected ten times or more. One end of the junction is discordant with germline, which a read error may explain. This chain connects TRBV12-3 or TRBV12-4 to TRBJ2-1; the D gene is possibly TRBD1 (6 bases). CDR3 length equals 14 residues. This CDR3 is CASSLYVGHRQRVF. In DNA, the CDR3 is TGTGCCAGCAGTCTATACGTGGGACACCGGCAAAGGGTCTTC.

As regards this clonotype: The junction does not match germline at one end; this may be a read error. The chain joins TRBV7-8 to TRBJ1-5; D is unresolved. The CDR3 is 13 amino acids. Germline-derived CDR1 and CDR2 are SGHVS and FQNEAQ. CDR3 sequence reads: CASSHALNHPQHF. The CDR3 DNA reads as TGTGCCAGCAGCCATGCCCTCAATCATCCCCAGCATTTT.

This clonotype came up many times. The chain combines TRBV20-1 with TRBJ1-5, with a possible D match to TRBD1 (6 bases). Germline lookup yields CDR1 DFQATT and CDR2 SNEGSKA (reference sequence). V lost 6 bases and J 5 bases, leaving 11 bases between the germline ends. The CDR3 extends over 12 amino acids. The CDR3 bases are TGCAGTGCCGGTTACAGGGATCAGCCCCAGCATTTT. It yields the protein CSAGYRDQPQHF.

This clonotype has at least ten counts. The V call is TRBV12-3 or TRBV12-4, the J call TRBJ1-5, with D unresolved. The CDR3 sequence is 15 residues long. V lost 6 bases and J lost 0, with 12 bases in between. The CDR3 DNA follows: TGTGCCAGCAGCCCCGACTCCCTTAGCAATCAGCCCCAGCATTTT. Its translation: CASSPDSLSNQPQHF.

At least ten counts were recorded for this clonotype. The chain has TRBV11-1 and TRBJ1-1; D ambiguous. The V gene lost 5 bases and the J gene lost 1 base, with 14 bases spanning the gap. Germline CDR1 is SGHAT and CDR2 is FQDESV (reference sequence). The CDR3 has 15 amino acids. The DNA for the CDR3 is TGTGCCAGCAGCCTCCTCGGCGTTGGGAACACTGAAGCTTTCTTT. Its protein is CASSLLGVGNTEAFF.

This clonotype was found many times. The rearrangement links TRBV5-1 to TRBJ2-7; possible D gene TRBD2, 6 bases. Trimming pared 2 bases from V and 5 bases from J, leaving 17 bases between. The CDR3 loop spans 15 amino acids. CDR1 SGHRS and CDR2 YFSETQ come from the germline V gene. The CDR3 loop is CASSFGGLSLNEQYF. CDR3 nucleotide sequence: TGCGCCAGCAGCTTTGGGGGACTGAGCCTAAACGAGCAGTACTTC.

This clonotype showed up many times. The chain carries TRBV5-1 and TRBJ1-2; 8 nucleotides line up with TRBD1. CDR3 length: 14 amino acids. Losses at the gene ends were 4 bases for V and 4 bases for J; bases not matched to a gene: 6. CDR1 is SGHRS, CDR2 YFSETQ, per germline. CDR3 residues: CASSLTGDRYGYTF. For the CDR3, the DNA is TGCGCCAGCAGCCTGACAGGGGACCGCTATGGCTACACCTTC.

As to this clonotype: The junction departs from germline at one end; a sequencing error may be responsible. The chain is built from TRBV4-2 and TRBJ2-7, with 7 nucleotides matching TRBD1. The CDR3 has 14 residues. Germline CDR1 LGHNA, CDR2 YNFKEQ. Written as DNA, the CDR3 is TGTGCCAACAGCCACGGGACAGAGAACTACGAGCAGTACTTC. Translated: CANSHGTENYEQYF.

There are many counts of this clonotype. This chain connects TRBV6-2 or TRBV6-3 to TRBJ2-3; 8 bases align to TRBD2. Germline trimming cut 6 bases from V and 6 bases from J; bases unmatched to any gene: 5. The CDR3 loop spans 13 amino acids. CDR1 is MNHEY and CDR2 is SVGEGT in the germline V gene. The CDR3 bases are TGTGCCAGCAGACGGACTAGCCGGGATACGCAGTATTTT. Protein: CASRRTSRDTQYF.

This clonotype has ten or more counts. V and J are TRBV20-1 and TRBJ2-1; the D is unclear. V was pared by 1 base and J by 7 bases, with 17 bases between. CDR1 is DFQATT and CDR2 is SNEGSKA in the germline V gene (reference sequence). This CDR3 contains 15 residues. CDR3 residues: CSARAPVAATNEQFF. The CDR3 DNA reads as TGCAGTGCTAGAGCCCCGGTGGCCGCAACAAATGAGCAGTTCTTC.

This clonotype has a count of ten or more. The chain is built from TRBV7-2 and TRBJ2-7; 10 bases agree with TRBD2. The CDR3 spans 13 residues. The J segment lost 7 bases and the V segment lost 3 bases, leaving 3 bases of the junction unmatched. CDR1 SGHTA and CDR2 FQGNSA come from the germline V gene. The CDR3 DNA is TGTGCCAGCAGCTTCCAACTAGCGGGGGAGCAGTACTTC. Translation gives CASSFQLAGEQYF.

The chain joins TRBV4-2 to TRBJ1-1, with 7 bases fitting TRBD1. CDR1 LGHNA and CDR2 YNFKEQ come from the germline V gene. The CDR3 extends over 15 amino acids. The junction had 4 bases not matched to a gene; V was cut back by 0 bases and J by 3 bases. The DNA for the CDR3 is TGTGCCAGCAGCCAAGAAACTCAGGGGGACACTGAAGCTTTCTTT. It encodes CASSQETQGDTEAFF.